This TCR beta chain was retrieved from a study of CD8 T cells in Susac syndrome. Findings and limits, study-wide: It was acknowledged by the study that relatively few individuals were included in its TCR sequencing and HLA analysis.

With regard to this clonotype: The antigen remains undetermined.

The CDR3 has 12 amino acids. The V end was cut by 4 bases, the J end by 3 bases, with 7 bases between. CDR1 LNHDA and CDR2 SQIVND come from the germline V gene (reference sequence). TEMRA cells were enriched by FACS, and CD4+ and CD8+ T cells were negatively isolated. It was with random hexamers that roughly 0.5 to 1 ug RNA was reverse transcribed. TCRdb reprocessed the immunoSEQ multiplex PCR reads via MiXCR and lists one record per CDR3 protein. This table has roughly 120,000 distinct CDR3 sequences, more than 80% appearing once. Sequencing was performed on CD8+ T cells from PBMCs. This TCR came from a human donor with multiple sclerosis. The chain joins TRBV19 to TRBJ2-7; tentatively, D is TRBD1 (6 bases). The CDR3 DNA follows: TGTGCCAGTAGTAAGGACAGCTACGAGCAGTACTTC. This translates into CASSKDSYEQYF. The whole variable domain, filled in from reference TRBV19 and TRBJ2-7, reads DGGITQSPKYLFRKEGQNVTLSCEQNLNHDAMYWYRQDPGQGLRLIYYSQIVNDFQKGDIAEGYSVSREKKESFPLTVTSAQKNPTAFYLCASSKDSYEQYFGPGTRLTVT.